This T cell receptor (beta chain) derives from a study of blood T cell repertoires in COVID-19. Study at large: Nucleic acid was either cDNA or gDNA, and it came from T cells, B-cell-depleted T cells, or PBMCs.

This clone appeared a single time. Only in-frame clones appear in the TCRdb table, and some are missing; sequencing was by immunoSEQ multiplex PCR. Altogether 250,000 to 350,000 clones are present, about 85% being singletons, with the ten largest covering roughly 0.87%. In germline, CDR1 is MNHEY, CDR2 SMNVEV (reference sequence). The CDR3 is 16 residues long. V shed 1 base, J shed 5 bases, and the junction held 4 bases outside the gene matches. V gene TRBV27 combines with J gene TRBJ1-4; 10 nucleotides line up with TRBD1. The clonotype was recovered from a human donor with COVID-19, enrolled during active disease. The donor label of this sample is uncertain. The sample was peripheral blood. The CDR3 loop is CASSLWSGQGNEKLFF. In DNA form, the CDR3 reads TGTGCCAGCAGTTTATGGTCGGGACAGGGGAATGAAAAACTGTTTTTT.